Presented here are 31 T cell receptor beta chains from one specimen sequenced in a study of OX40 agonist ivuxolimab in advanced cancers. Sequencing used immunoSEQ multiplex PCR; TCRdb keeps in-frame clones, though not all of them. The sample consists of roughly 30,000 clones, 75% to 90% of them appearing once. The sample was CD4+ or CD8+ T cells sorted from blood, taken in a trial of the OX40 agonist ivuxolimab. The origin of the receptors is an adult with an advanced solid tumor such as melanoma, head and neck, liver or kidney cancer.

The rearrangement joins TRBV7-6 to TRBJ2-3; a possible D gene is TRBD2 (6 bases). V lost 4 bases, J lost 6 bases, and 8 bases lay in between. This CDR3 is 12 amino acids long. CDR1 and CDR2 (germline): SGHVS, FNYEAQ. In nucleotides, the CDR3 is TGTGCCAGCAGCTCAGGAGGGGATACGCAGTATTTT. This sequence encodes CASSSGGDTQYF. Full variable domain (missing parts from reference TRBV7-6 and TRBJ2-3): GAGVSQSPRYKVTKRGQDVALRCDPISGHVSLYWYRQALGQGPEFLTYFNYEAQQDKSGLPNDRFSAERPEGSISTLTIQRTEQRDSAMYRCASSSGGDTQYFGPGTRLTVL.

The V and J genes are TRBV21-1 and TRBJ2-4. TRBV21-1 is shown as a pseudogene. This CDR3 is built from 14 residues. The CDR3 sequence is CASSRKRRWDIQYF. The CDR3 coding sequence is TGTGCCAGCAGCAGAAAAAGGCGTTGGGACATTCAGTACTTC.

The rearrangement links TRBV4-1 to TRBJ2-5; D remains ambiguous. The CDR3 is made up of 14 amino acids. Germline CDR1 reads MGHRA; CDR2 reads YSYEKL. Trimming removed 0 bases from V and 5 bases from J, with 10 bases in between. CDR3 loop: CASSQDRSYETQYF. CDR3 DNA sequence: TGCGCCAGCAGCCAAGATCGAAGCTACGAGACCCAGTACTTC.

V is TRBV27 and J is TRBJ2-2; TRBD1 is a possible D gene (5 bases). This CDR3 is built from 15 residues. Deletions cut 4 bases from V and 6 bases from J, with 15 bases between. The germline CDR1 and CDR2 sequences are MNHEY and SMNVEV (reference sequence). The CDR3 reads CASSWQGRIAGELFF. The CDR3 DNA is TGTGCCAGCAGTTGGCAGGGTAGGATCGCCGGGGAGCTGTTTTTT.

The J gene is TRBJ2-7, the V gene TRBV14; 10 bases are a match to TRBD1. CDR1 SGHDN and CDR2 FVKESK come from the germline V gene. The CDR3 is 15 amino acids. V gave up 3 bases and J gave up 3 bases; unmatched junction bases: 5. CDR3 amino acids: CASSHSGTGVYEQYF. The CDR3 nucleotides are TGTGCCAGCAGCCACTCCGGGACAGGGGTCTACGAGCAGTACTTC.

This clone was observed a few times. The chain links TRBV6-1 to TRBJ1-5; D not resolved. Germline-derived CDR1 and CDR2 are MNHNS and SASEGT. V lost 6 bases and J lost 4, with 7 bases in between. This CDR3 contains 12 residues. The CDR3 loop reads CASREINQPQHF. DNA of the CDR3: TGTGCCAGCAGGGAGATTAATCAGCCCCAGCATTTT.

Judged by abundance, this clone is medium-sized. The rearrangement uses TRBV6-1 and TRBJ2-7, with 8 bases that match TRBD2. Germline V gene lookup returns CDR1 MNHNS and CDR2 SASEGT. Germline trimming cut 7 bases from V and 5 bases from J; bases unmatched to any gene: 13. The CDR3 spans 15 residues. DNA of the CDR3: TGTGCCAGCATCAGGACAGCGGGAGATTCCAACGAGCAGTACTTC. Translation gives CASIRTAGDSNEQYF.

The V gene is TRBV11-2, the J gene TRBJ2-3; D is unresolved. This CDR3 spans 13 amino acids. Trimming cost V 4 bases and J 0 bases, with 5 bases left between them. Germline CDR1 and CDR2: SGHAT and FQNNGV. CDR3 loop: CASSSMSTDTQYF. In nucleotides, the CDR3 is TGTGCCAGCAGCTCAATGAGCACAGATACGCAGTATTTT.

This chain joins TRBV28 and TRBJ2-6; TRBD1 aligns across 7 bases. Trimming took 2 bases from V and 0 from J; bases not matched to a gene: 4. The CDR3 totals 17 residues. Germline V lookup: CDR1 MDHEN, CDR2 SYDVKM. The CDR3 sequence is CASSLEGAGSGANVLTF. Here the CDR3 DNA reads TGTGCCAGCAGTTTAGAGGGGGCCGGCTCTGGGGCCAACGTCCTGACTTTC.

This sequence joins TRBV4-1 and TRBJ1-5; 11 bases map to TRBD1. Germline V lookup: CDR1 MGHRA, CDR2 YSYEKL. The CDR3 has 18 residues. V shed 2 bases and J 0 bases; nucleotides not matched to a gene: 6. The CDR3 reads CASSQQGTGGYSNQPQHF. DNA for the CDR3: TGCGCCAGCAGCCAACAGGGGACAGGGGGTTATAGCAATCAGCCCCAGCATTTT.

The rearrangement links TRBV7-9 to TRBJ1-5; no firm D call. The CDR3 has 14 amino acids. Germline CDR1 SEHNR, CDR2 FQNEAQ (reference sequence). V lost 4 bases to trimming and J lost 1 base, with 8 bases between them. This CDR3 reads CASSSTRSNQPQHF. CDR3 nucleotides: TGTGCCAGCAGCTCCACTCGCAGCAATCAGCCCCAGCATTTT.

This rearrangement joins TRBV7-2 to TRBJ2-5, with D tentatively TRBD2 (6 bases). The J call may be faulty, since TRBJ2-7 better matches the DNA end. Germline CDR1 and CDR2: SGHTA and FQGNSA. The CDR3 length is 17 residues. The CDR3 is CASSVICLLWEVYEQYF. The CDR3 DNA reads TGTGCCAGCAGCGTTATTTGCCTCCTTTGGGAGGTCTACGAGCAGTACTTC.

The chain's CDR3 is CASSLVGLGLRQETQYF. The CDR3 bases are TGTGCCAGCAGCTTGGTGGGTCTGGGGTTGCGGCAAGAGACCCAGTACTTC. The chain employs TRBV5-4 and TRBJ2-5, with D unclear. The germline V gene encodes CDR1 SGHNT and CDR2 YYREEE (reference sequence). The CDR3 is made up of 17 amino acids. Trimming shortened V by 0 bases and J by 2 bases, and 17 bases separated the two germline ends.

The chain links TRBV28 to TRBJ2-6; D uncertain. The V gene's germline CDR1 is MDHEN and CDR2 SYDVKM. CDR3 length: 15 amino acids. Trimming took 11 bases from V and 0 from J, leaving 14 bases between them. DNA for the CDR3: TGTGCCCTGAGAGAGATTAACTCTGGGGCCAACGTCCTGACTTTC. It codes for CALREINSGANVLTF.

This chain joins TRBV14 and TRBJ2-7; 9 positions agree with TRBD2. V dropped 0 bases and J dropped 2; count of bases not matched to a gene: 5. CDR1 and CDR2 from the germline V gene are SGHDN and FVKESK. CDR3 size: 16 residues. CDR3 in amino acids: CASSQDLSGRTYEQYF. Here the CDR3 DNA reads TGTGCCAGCAGCCAAGATTTGAGCGGGAGGACCTACGAGCAGTACTTC.

This clone has just one count. The chain recombines TRBV7-9 with TRBJ1-2; no firm D call. The germline V and J ends were trimmed by 8 bases and 1 base, with 8 bases remaining between them. The CDR3 is 12 residues long. CDR1 SEHNR and CDR2 FQNEAQ come from the germline V gene (reference sequence). CDR3 in amino acids: CASDMINYGYTF. In DNA, the CDR3 is TGTGCCAGCGATATGATTAACTATGGCTACACCTTC.

The genes are TRBV10-3 and TRBJ2-2; TRBD2 matches at 9 bases. Per germline, CDR1 ENHRY and CDR2 SYGVKD. This CDR3 is 16 amino acids long. The V gene end was trimmed by 6 bases and the J gene end by 4 bases; junction bases not matched to a gene: 9. Written as DNA, the CDR3 is TGTGCCATCAGAAAAGCGGGAGGCCCGGGCACCGGGGAGCTGTTTTTT. Translating it yields CAIRKAGGPGTGELFF.

The chain recombines TRBV5-5 with TRBJ1-4; D gene ambiguous. Looked up from germline, CDR1 is SGHKS and CDR2 is YYEKEE (reference sequence). CDR3 length: 15 residues. The ends were cut back, 7 bases at V and 8 bases at J, with 21 bases in the middle. The CDR3 bases are TGTGCCAGCGGAAGGAGGACGGCTCTGGAGGAAAAACTGTTTTTT. Amino acids: CASGRRTALEEKLFF.

The chain recombines TRBV4-2 with TRBJ2-7, with 9 bases identical to TRBD2. V dropped 1 base and J dropped 2; count of bases not matched to a gene: 6. CDR3 size: 16 residues. CDR1 is LGHNA and CDR2 is YNFKEQ in the germline V gene. Here the CDR3 DNA reads TGTGCCAGCAGCCAAGGACTAGCGGAGAAAACCTACGAGCAGTACTTC. It codes for CASSQGLAEKTYEQYF.

This sequence joins TRBV7-2 and TRBJ2-1; D is perhaps TRBD2 (6 bases). The germline V gene encodes CDR1 SGHTA and CDR2 FQGNSA. This CDR3 region has 16 residues. Trimming removed 2 bases from V and 5 bases from J, with 16 bases in between. CDR3 loop: CASSLQGLEGNNEQFF. The CDR3 DNA is TGTGCCAGCAGCTTACAGGGACTCGAGGGGAACAATGAGCAGTTCTTC.

The rearrangement links TRBV6-4 to TRBJ2-1; 8 bases align to TRBD2. V dropped 4 bases and J dropped 5; count of bases not matched to a gene: 13. The germline V gene encodes CDR1 MRHNA and CDR2 SNTAGT. The CDR3 has 17 residues. The CDR3 sequence is CASSVSGSGSAHNEQFF. CDR3 DNA sequence: TGTGCCAGCAGTGTAAGTGGGAGCGGGAGCGCGCACAATGAGCAGTTCTTC.

Only one count was recorded for this clone. The chain recombines TRBV9 with TRBJ1-1; 10 bases map to TRBD1. V shed 2 bases and J 3 bases; nucleotides not matched to a gene: 4. CDR3 length: 15 residues. CDR1 is SGDLS, CDR2 YYNGEE, per germline. The CDR3 DNA is TGTGCCAGCAGCGTTTCCGGGACAGGGGACACTGAAGCTTTCTTT. It is translated as CASSVSGTGDTEAFF. Complete variable domain (other parts from reference TRBV9 and TRBJ1-1): DSGVTQTPKHLITATGQRVTLRCSPRSGDLSVYWYQQSLDQGLQFLIQYYNGEERAKGNILERFSAQQFPDLHSELNLSSLELGDSALYFCASSVSGTGDTEAFFGQGTRLTVV.

The J gene is TRBJ1-2, the V gene TRBV11-2; weak D call: TRBD1 (5 bases). This CDR3 contains 16 residues. The V and J ends lost 4 bases and 1 base respectively, with 16 bases between them. Germline CDR1 reads SGHAT; CDR2 reads FQNNGV. The CDR3 sequence: CASSSTGGVVNYGYTF. CDR3 coding DNA: TGTGCCAGCAGCTCGACTGGGGGGGTTGTTAACTATGGCTACACCTTC.

This chain links TRBV27 with TRBJ1-5; D not certain. V was shortened by 2 bases and J by 0 bases, with 8 bases between the two germline ends. Germline CDR1 is MNHEY and CDR2 is SMNVEV (reference sequence). CDR3 length: 15 residues. The CDR3 is CASSLHGFSNQPQHF. In DNA form, the CDR3 reads TGTGCCAGCAGTTTACACGGGTTTAGCAATCAGCCCCAGCATTTT.

The gene calls are TRBV6-1 and TRBJ2-1, with D possibly TRBD1 on 6 matching bases. CDR3 length: 15 amino acids. Deletions cut 1 base from V and 2 bases from J, with 9 bases between. Germline CDR1 reads MNHNS; CDR2 reads SASEGT. The CDR3 DNA reads as TGTGCCAGCAGTGAAGGTGGGGACACCTACAATGAGCAGTTCTTC. Protein product: CASSEGGDTYNEQFF.

The chain joins TRBV28 to TRBJ2-1; 9 nucleotides line up with TRBD1. Germline V gene lookup returns CDR1 MDHEN and CDR2 SYDVKM. This CDR3 has 15 amino acids. V gave up 2 bases and J gave up 6 bases; unmatched junction bases: 5. The CDR3: CASSLIDRGGNEQFF. Written as DNA, the CDR3 is TGTGCCAGCAGTTTAATCGACAGGGGGGGCAATGAGCAGTTCTTC.

V is TRBV4-2 and J is TRBJ1-1; possibly TRBD1 for D (6 bases). The V gene lost 1 base and the J gene lost 6 bases, with 18 bases spanning the gap. Germline CDR1 and CDR2: LGHNA and YNFKEQ. The CDR3 covers 16 residues. The CDR3 protein is CASSQVTDRTTAEAFF. The CDR3 DNA reads as TGTGCCAGCAGCCAAGTGACAGACAGGACGACTGCTGAAGCTTTCTTT.

The rearrangement links TRBV7-8 to TRBJ2-3; 13 bases are a match to TRBD2. Per the germline V gene, CDR1 is SGHVS and CDR2 is FQNEAQ. J lost 6 bases, V lost 1 base, and 4 bases had no gene match. The CDR3 spans 16 residues. The CDR3 DNA sequence: TGTGCCAGCAGCTTAGAGGGACTAGCGGGGAGTGATACGCAGTATTTT. The encoded protein is CASSLEGLAGSDTQYF.

The chain links TRBV13 to TRBJ2-1; 12 nucleotides match TRBD2. The V segment lost 2 bases and the J segment 9 bases; nucleotides outside the gene matches: 2. The CDR3 runs to 14 residues. The V gene's germline CDR1 is PRHDT and CDR2 FYEKMQ (reference sequence). This CDR3 is CASSLLAGGSEQFF. The CDR3 DNA reads as TGTGCCAGCAGCTTACTAGCGGGAGGGTCTGAGCAGTTCTTC. Complete variable domain (other parts from reference TRBV13 and TRBJ2-1): AAGVIQSPRHLIKEKRETATLKCYPIPRHDTVYWYQQGPGQDPQFLISFYEKMQSDKGSIPDRFSAQQFSDYHSELNMSSLELGDSALYFCASSLLAGGSEQFFGPGTRLTVL.

This chain links TRBV6-5 with TRBJ2-5; 9 bases fit TRBD2. The germline CDR1 and CDR2 sequences are MNHEY and SVGAGI. Trimming cost V 5 bases and J 1 base; bases outside gene matches: 5. The CDR3 covers 15 residues. Here the CDR3 DNA reads TGTGCCAGCAGTGCGAGCGGGAGGCCCCAAGAGACCCAGTACTTC. It codes for CASSASGRPQETQYF.

The chain employs TRBV27 and TRBJ2-5; D is possibly TRBD1 (6 bases). TRBJ2-7 matches the DNA end more closely, so the J call is doubtful. Germline V gives CDR1 MNHEY, CDR2 SMNVEV (reference sequence). This CDR3 comprises 15 residues. CDR3 sequence (DNA): TGTGCCAGCAGTTCGTTTGACAGGACCTCCTACGAGCAGTACTTC. Translation: CASSSFDRTSYEQYF.